This T cell receptor beta chain was captured in a study of T cell responses to AZD1222 COVID-19 vaccine. Whole-study results and caveats: Repertoire samples came only from after the peak T cell response. Clonal diversity may have been underestimated in mostly white British donors. Within unmutated variant regions lay the reported targets of nearly half of spike-specific TCRs. Only six AZD1222 recipients tested seropositive at baseline.

The assay was immunoSEQ multiplex PCR, and TCRdb's table has in-frame clones only and misses some. This table holds around 150,000 clones, 85% to 95% found once. The CDR3 spans 18 residues. Germline V gives CDR1 SNHLY, CDR2 FYNNEI. The V segment lost 7 bases and the J segment 2 bases; nucleotides outside the gene matches: 17. To note about this clone: As yet, its antigen is unknown.

The sequenced sample was peripheral blood, obtained on day 0 of AZD1222 vaccination. The V and J genes are TRBV2 and TRBJ1-5, with 7 bases lining up with TRBD1. This receptor was identified in an adult in good health. CDR3 loop: CASTRQGRLLNGNQPQHF. CDR3 nucleotides: TGTGCCAGCACCCGACAGGGACGACTTCTAAATGGCAATCAGCCCCAGCATTTT.